These T cell receptor beta chains were read from a single sample in a study of T cell changes during pregnancy in multiple sclerosis. The data were produced by immunoSEQ multiplex PCR, yet TCRdb's version contains in-frame clones alone and is incomplete. The sample has 30,000 to 35,000 clones, approximately 89% seen once. Source: CD8+ T cells from peripheral blood mononuclear cells, taken in the second trimester of pregnancy. The source is a female donor with multiple sclerosis, enrolled in a pregnancy study. CDR3s include the opening cysteine and the closing phenylalanine or tryptophan. A D gene is named only where the DNA matches it firmly. Where a row states a size, it is once, few, many or the class of an expanded clone; other rows omit it.

D gene,V gene,clone size,J gene,CDR3 DNA,CDR3 protein
TRBD2,TRBV9,-,TRBJ2-3,TGTGCCAGCAGCGGACGTTTAGCGGGAGAAAGCACAGATACGCAGTATTTT,CASSGRLAGESTDTQYF
TRBD1,TRBV9,-,TRBJ2-3,TGTGCCAGCAGCGCCGAGGACAGGTTCACAGATACGCAGTATTTT,CASSAEDRFTDTQYF
-,TRBV11-3,-,TRBJ2-3,TGTGCCAGCAGCTTAGGGACAGCTAACACAGATACGCAGTATTTT,CASSLGTANTDTQYF
-,TRBV29-1,once,TRBJ1-6,TGCAGCCTGGACAGAAAGAATTCACCCCTCCACTTT,CSLDRKNSPLHF
-,TRBV11-1,few,TRBJ2-2,TGTGCCAGCAGCTGGAGGACAGACAACACCGGGGAGCTGTTTTTT,CASSWRTDNTGELFF
TRBD1,TRBV2,once,TRBJ2-7,TGTGCCAGCACCGATATATCGACAGGGGGCTCTGACGAGCAGTACTTC,CASTDISTGGSDEQYF
TRBD2,TRBV4-3,-,TRBJ2-1,TGCGCCAGCAGCCAAGATCTAGCGGGATATAGCAATGAGCAGTTCTTC,CASSQDLAGYSNEQFF
TRBD2,TRBV2,few,TRBJ2-1,TGTGCCACCCTTGTAGCGGGACGCTCCTACAATGAGCAGTTCTTC,CATLVAGRSYNEQFF
TRBD1,TRBV19,-,TRBJ2-7,TGTGCCACCGGGACAGCGCAATCCTACGAGCAGTACTTC,CATGTAQSYEQYF
-,TRBV15,medium-sized,TRBJ2-3,TGTGCCACCAGCAGAGCCCGGGGTAGCACAGATACGCAGTATTTT,CATSRARGSTDTQYF
TRBD1,TRBV7-3,-,TRBJ2-4,TGTGCCAGCAGCCTGACAGGGACCTTCCCAAACATTCAGTACTTC,CASSLTGTFPNIQYF
-,TRBV4-1,-,TRBJ2-1,TGCGCCAGCAGCCAAGATCGTGGTAGCACCGAGCAGTTCTTC,CASSQDRGSTEQFF
TRBD1,TRBV6-5,-,TRBJ1-1,TGTGCCAGCAGCCCCCGGGACAGGGTAAGGACTGAAGCTTTCTTT,CASSPRDRVRTEAFF
TRBD2,TRBV27,-,TRBJ2-3,TGTGCCAGCAGATACAGCGGGAGGGCCGCAGATACGCAGTATTTT,CASRYSGRAADTQYF
-,TRBV4-3,-,TRBJ2-2,TGCGCCAGCAGCCCCAGGCAGGACGGGGAGCTGTTTTTT,CASSPRQDGELFF
TRBD2,TRBV7-2,-,TRBJ2-1,TGTGCCAGCAGCCAAATAGCGGGAGGGCCTTATGAGCAGTTCTTC,CASSQIAGGPYEQFF
-,TRBV7-9,-,TRBJ2-5,TGTGCCAGCAGCTTGGGAGAGGAGGAGACCCAGTACTTC,CASSLGEEETQYF
-,TRBV11-2,once,TRBJ2-7,TGTGCCAGCAGCTTAGGGGAGTCCTACGAGCAGTACTTC,CASSLGESYEQYF
-,TRBV28,-,TRBJ2-3,TGTGCCAGCCTACCAGCAGGGGAAATCACAGATACGCAGTATTTT,CASLPAGEITDTQYF
-,TRBV4-3,-,TRBJ2-1,TGCGCCAGCAGCCAAGATGGCCTGGGGAGCGCGACCTACAATGAGCAGTTCTTC,CASSQDGLGSATYNEQFF
TRBD2,TRBV6-4,-,TRBJ2-1,TGTGCCAGCAGTCGGACTAGCGGGGTCTCCTACAATGAGCAGTTCTTC,CASSRTSGVSYNEQFF
-,TRBV19,-,TRBJ2-2,TGTGCCAGTAGTATTATTGACACCGGGGAGCTGTTTTTT,CASSIIDTGELFF
-,TRBV25-1,-,TRBJ2-2,TGTGCCAGTACACTGGGCGACGGGGAGCTGTTTTTT,CASTLGDGELFF
-,TRBV6-4,once,TRBJ2-3,TGTGCCAGCAGTGGGTCGGAGCCGGATACGCAGTATTTT,CASSGSEPDTQYF
-,TRBV15,few,TRBJ2-5,TGTGCCACCAGCAGAGATGCAGAAAAGGAGACCCAGTACTTC,CATSRDAEKETQYF
-,TRBV28,-,TRBJ1-1,TGTGCCAGCAGCCCGACAGGAACACTATGGGCTTTCTTT,CASSPTGTLWAFF
TRBD2,TRBV4-3,-,TRBJ2-1,TGCGCCAGCAGCCAAGAGACTAGCAGGCCGTACATCTTTAACAATGAGCAGTTCTTC,CASSQETSRPYIFNNEQFF
TRBD2,TRBV28,-,TRBJ2-1,TGTGCCAGCAACCCTAGCGGGAGCGAGCAGTTCTTC,CASNPSGSEQFF
-,TRBV28,once,TRBJ2-7,TGTGCCAGCAGTTTTAAAGGGGAGGCGGCACAACCCTTC,CASSFKGEAAQPF
-,TRBV2,-,TRBJ2-1,TGTGCCAGCAGTGTTCGGGACTTATACAATGAGCAGTTCTTC,CASSVRDLYNEQFF
-,TRBV7-9,-,TRBJ1-5,TGTGCCAGCAGCCCCTCAGGGACAAGTCAGCCCCAGCATTTT,CASSPSGTSQPQHF
TRBD2,TRBV4-3,-,TRBJ2-7,TGCGCCAGCAGCCAAGGAGCGGGAGGGCCGGACGAGCAGTACTTC,CASSQGAGGPDEQYF
TRBD1,TRBV10-1,-,TRBJ1-1,TGCGCCACCTTCAGGGGGAGGTTGAACACTGAAGCTTTCTTT,CATFRGRLNTEAFF
TRBD1,TRBV6-5,-,TRBJ1-2,TGTGCCAGCAGTTACTCGACAGGGAGTGGCTACACCTTC,CASSYSTGSGYTF
TRBD1,TRBV7-6,-,TRBJ1-2,TGTGCCAGCAGCTTGCAGGGGGCGTTAGGCTACACCTTC,CASSLQGALGYTF
-,TRBV7-3,-,TRBJ2-2,TGTGCCAGCAGTCCAACTTATGCCGGGGAGCTGTTTTTT,CASSPTYAGELFF
TRBD1,TRBV28,-,TRBJ2-3,TGTGCCAGCAGAACCGTGGGACAGGGATTTTTGACAGATACGCAGTATTTT,CASRTVGQGFLTDTQYF
TRBD2,TRBV7-9,-,TRBJ2-2,TGTGCCAGCAGCTTAATACTAGCGGGAGGGCCCGGGGAGCTGTTTTTT,CASSLILAGGPGELFF
-,TRBV12-5,-,TRBJ1-1,TGTGCTAGTGGTTTGTCTCAGGGTAACACTGAAGCTTTCTTT,CASGLSQGNTEAFF
TRBD1,TRBV28,-,TRBJ1-2,TGTGCCAGCAGATTGACAGGGGCCGGTGGCTACACCTTC,CASRLTGAGGYTF
-,TRBV19,once,TRBJ1-1,TGTGCCAGTAGTATATGGGGGGGAACTGAAGCTTTCTTT,CASSIWGGTEAFF
TRBD2,TRBV10-2,-,TRBJ2-7,TGCGCCAGCAGTGAGTCCGGGACTAGCGGGAGGATCTCCTACGAGCAGTACTTC,CASSESGTSGRISYEQYF
-,TRBV21-1,-,TRBJ2-7,TGTGCCAGCAGCCCCCCCTCGGCGCGCCGGGAGGGCGAGCAGTACTTC,CASSPPSARREGEQYF
TRBD2,TRBV6-5,-,TRBJ2-7,TGTGCCAGCAGGGAGACTAGCGAGGGTTCCTACGAGCAGTACTTC,CASRETSEGSYEQYF
-,TRBV29-1,-,TRBJ2-2,TGCAGCGTCCTGGGACTCATAAACACCGGGGAGCTGTTTTTT,CSVLGLINTGELFF
TRBD2,TRBV29-1,-,TRBJ2-1,TGCAGCGTGTCCCTAGCGGGAAAGAAGCTCTTC,CSVSLAGKKLF
TRBD2,TRBV28,-,TRBJ2-1,TGTGCCAGCAGTTTTCGTCTAGCGGTGTACAATGAGCAGTTCTTC,CASSFRLAVYNEQFF
-,TRBV7-3,-,TRBJ2-7,TGTGCCAGCAGCTTAATCCGGGATAGCGAGCAGTACTTC,CASSLIRDSEQYF
TRBD2,TRBV11-2,-,TRBJ2-7,TGTGCCAGCAGCTTAGTAGGACTCGCTGCGGGGGAGTACTTC,CASSLVGLAAGEYF
TRBD2,TRBV5-3,-,TRBJ2-3,TGTGCCAGAAGTCTAGGACTAGCGGGAGGGACAGATACGCAGTATTTT,CARSLGLAGGTDTQYF
TRBD1,TRBV7-2,-,TRBJ1-1,TGTGCCAGCAGCTCGAGACAGGGCACTGAAGCTTTCTTT,CASSSRQGTEAFF
TRBD2,TRBV4-3,-,TRBJ2-6,TGCGCCAGCAGCCAAGATACTAGCGCTGGGGCCAACGTCCTGACTTTC,CASSQDTSAGANVLTF
-,TRBV4-2,-,TRBJ2-5,TGTGCCAGCAGCCCGGGACTGGAAGAGACCCAGTACTTC,CASSPGLEETQYF
-,TRBV27,few,TRBJ1-1,TGTGCCAGCAGTTTATCCGACAGTTTTAACACTGAAGCTTTCTTT,CASSLSDSFNTEAFF
-,TRBV10-2,-,TRBJ2-7,TGCGCCAGCAGTGACGACCAGGTATTCGAGCAGTACTTC,CASSDDQVFEQYF
TRBD2,TRBV4-2,-,TRBJ2-7,TGTGCCAGCAGCCTTTATAGCGGGAGGAACTACGAGCAGTACTTC,CASSLYSGRNYEQYF